This T cell receptor beta chain was observed in a study of T cells after yellow fever vaccination. This clonotype was seen at least ten times. One entry per CDR3 protein results from TCRdb running MiXCR on the 5' RACE reads. The sample consists of a few hundred thousand distinct CDR3 sequences, about 5% of them appearing once. V lost 5 bases and J lost 3; bases outside the gene matches: 6. The germline CDR1 and CDR2 sequences are SGHTA and FQGNSA. The CDR3 sequence is 15 residues long. This TCR was sampled from a man younger than 35 who received the YFV17D yellow fever vaccine. J is TRBJ1-2 and V is TRBV7-2, with 10 bases that match TRBD1. The material was CD4+ T cells sorted from PBMCs, obtained on the day of the yellow fever booster vaccination. The CDR3 region has the DNA TGTGCCAGCAGCGGGTGGGACAGGGGACACTATGGCTACACCTTC. It yields the protein CASSGWDRGHYGYTF.